Listed below are T cell receptor beta chains from one sample, sequenced in a study of T cells in Graves' hyperthyroidism and ophthalmopathy. Via MiXCR, TCRdb re-called the multiplex PCR reads, giving one row per CDR3 protein. Of hundreds of thousands of distinct CDR3 sequences detected, roughly 15% appear once; the ten largest clones hold 10%. Sequencing was done on a sample of blood. All receptors derive from a woman aged 18-29 years with Graves' hyperthyroidism. Both conserved end residues are part of each CDR3. D genes are given only for firm matches. Size is stated for part of the rows, as once, few or many counts, or as a class when the clone is expanded.

d_call | clone_size | j_call | v_call | cdr3_nt | cdr3_aa
TRBD2 | few | TRBJ2-7 | TRBV20-1 | TGCAGTGCTAGAAAAGCGGGAGGTTCCGAGCAGTACTTC | CSARKAGGSEQYF
TRBD1 | few | TRBJ2-2 | TRBV29-1 | TGCAGCGTTGGATCTGGGACAGGGGGCGGTCAACGGGGCACCGGGGAGCTGTTTTTT | CSVGSGTGGGQRGTGELFF
TRBD1 | - | TRBJ1-1 | TRBV29-1 | TGCAGCGCTAGGACAGGGGGCACCACTGAAGCTTTCTTT | CSARTGGTTEAFF
- | many | TRBJ1-2 | TRBV20-1 | TGCAGTGCTAGGGCCTCCGGGGGAGTAGGCTATGGCTACACCTTC | CSARASGGVGYGYTF
TRBD2 | - | TRBJ2-1 | TRBV7-2 | TGTGCCAGCAGTAAGCGGGAGGGCTTGGTTGAGCAGTTCTTC | CASSKREGLVEQFF
- | - | TRBJ2-5 | TRBV25-1 | TGTGCCAGCAGGGGACATCTTCAAACCCAAGAGACCCAGTACTTC | CASRGHLQTQETQYF
- | many | TRBJ2-3 | TRBV12-3/TRBV12-4 | TGTGCCAGCAGTCGGAACCCCGGGGCAGATACGCAGTATTTT | CASSRNPGADTQYF
TRBD2 | many | TRBJ2-7 | TRBV5-1 | TGCGCCAGCAGACCTCTAGCGGGAGTTGACGAGCAGTACTTC | CASRPLAGVDEQYF
TRBD2 | - | TRBJ2-5 | TRBV3-1 | TGTGCCAGCAGCCAAGTGGTTGGCCTAGCGGAAGAGACCCAGTACTTC | CASSQVVGLAEETQYF
- | few | TRBJ1-5 | TRBV12-3/TRBV12-4 | TGTGCCAGTAGGAGAGGGCGGAATCAGCCCCAGCATTTT | CASRRGRNQPQHF
- | many | TRBJ2-5 | TRBV18 | TGTGCCAGCTCACCCCCAACAGGAGAGACCCAGTACTTC | CASSPPTGETQYF
TRBD2 | many | TRBJ2-1 | TRBV27 | TGTGCCAGCAGTTTCCGATCCGGGACTAGCGGGAGGGCCCTATTCTACAATGAGCAGTTCTTC | CASSFRSGTSGRALFYNEQFF
TRBD1 | many | TRBJ2-7 | TRBV15 | TGTGCCACCAGCAGAGGGCCGGCGGGACAGGGGGCCTACGAGCAGTACTTC | CATSRGPAGQGAYEQYF
- | many | TRBJ2-7 | TRBV7-8 | TGTGCCAGCAGCTTTCCAGCGGTAGGGGGGGGGACCTACGAGCAGTACTTC | CASSFPAVGGGTYEQYF
- | many | TRBJ2-1 | TRBV13 | TGTGCCAGCAGCTCCTCGTATCAGGAGTCCTCCTACAATGAGCAGTTCTTC | CASSSSYQESSYNEQFF
- | many | TRBJ1-2 | TRBV28 | TGTGCCAGCATCCTGAGAGGTGTCGTTCCGACCTACACCTTC | CASILRGVVPTYTF
TRBD2 | few | TRBJ2-1 | TRBV2 | TGTGCCAGCAGCGGGAGGGCCGGGGAGCAGTTCTTC | CASSGRAGEQFF
- | many | TRBJ1-1 | TRBV7-9 | TGTGCCAGCAGATCGGGGGAGATCGGCACTGAAGCTTTCTTT | CASRSGEIGTEAFF
- | many | TRBJ2-2 | TRBV2 | TGTGCCAGCAGTGAAAATCGGGCCAGCGGGGAGCTGTTTTTT | CASSENRASGELFF
- | many | TRBJ1-1 | TRBV18 | TGTGCCAGCTCCCAAGGGCGCGGTCTCACTGAAGCTTTCTTT | CASSQGRGLTEAFF
- | many | TRBJ2-1 | TRBV20-1 | TGCAGTGCTCAGGGGAATGAGCAGTTCTTC | CSAQGNEQFF
- | - | TRBJ1-2 | TRBV6-6 | TGTGCCAGCAGTTACATAACAGGGCATGGCTACACCTTC | CASSYITGHGYTF
- | - | TRBJ2-4 | TRBV28 | TGTGCCAGCAGTTCCCACAGGGTTGACATTCAGTACTTC | CASSSHRVDIQYF
- | - | TRBJ1-2 | TRBV3-1 | TGTGCCAGCAGCCAATCGTTCAGCAGCTATGGCTACACCTTC | CASSQSFSSYGYTF
- | few | TRBJ1-6 | TRBV2 | TGTGCCAGCAGTGATGGTTTTCACCTCCACTTT | CASSDGFHLHF
- | - | TRBJ1-5 | TRBV2 | TGTGCCAGCAGTGTAGCGGGACCCTATAGCAATCAGCCCCAGCATTTT | CASSVAGPYSNQPQHF
- | - | TRBJ2-7 | TRBV20-1 | TGCAGTGCTAGGGTGTACTCCTCCTACGAGCAGTACTTC | CSARVYSSYEQYF
- | few | TRBJ2-1 | TRBV2 | TGTGCCAGCCTTTTTGACTCCTACAATGAGCAGTTCTTC | CASLFDSYNEQFF
- | many | TRBJ2-5 | TRBV24-1 | TGTGCCACCAGTGATTTAACAGTAAATCGAGAGACCCAGTACTTC | CATSDLTVNRETQYF
- | many | TRBJ2-6 | TRBV28 | TGTGCCAGCCAGGCATCGTTGTTATTGTCTGGGGCCAACGTCCTGACTTTC | CASQASLLLSGANVLTF
- | few | TRBJ1-5 | TRBV19 | TGTGCCAGCACGGGGGGGAGGGCAGTTTATAGCAATCAGCCCCAGCATTTT | CASTGGRAVYSNQPQHF
- | many | TRBJ2-3 | TRBV18 | TGTGCCAGCTCACCTCCGCAGCCTAGCACAGATACGCAGTATTTT | CASSPPQPSTDTQYF
TRBD1 | - | TRBJ2-7 | TRBV24-1 | TGTGCCGCGAGACAACGGTGTGGGACAGTCTACGAGCAGTACTTC | CAARQRCGTVYEQYF
TRBD2 | - | TRBJ2-4 | TRBV20-1 | TGCAGTGCTAGAGCCATAACCGGCGGGGGTCCCAAAAACATTCAGTACTTC | CSARAITGGGPKNIQYF
TRBD2 | many | TRBJ2-3 | TRBV27 | TGTGCCAGCAGCCCCTGGACTAGCGGGGCAGATACGCAGTATTTT | CASSPWTSGADTQYF
- | - | TRBJ2-7 | TRBV5-6 | TGTGCCAGCAGCTTGCATGGCCTATCCACCGTGTACGAGCAGTACTTC | CASSLHGLSTVYEQYF
TRBD2 | few | TRBJ2-2 | TRBV7-3 | TGTGCCAGCAGCTTTGTCGTTAGCAGAGGGACTAGCGGGACTAACACCGGGGAGCTGTTTTTT | CASSFVVSRGTSGTNTGELFF
- | few | TRBJ1-4 | TRBV5-4 | TGTGCCAGCAGCTTGGCCCAGGGGCGGAGGAATGAAAAACTGTTTTTT | CASSLAQGRRNEKLFF
- | few | TRBJ2-1 | TRBV12-3/TRBV12-4 | TGTGCCAGCAGTTTGGGGGTGACTGCCGATAATGAGCAGTTCTTC | CASSLGVTADNEQFF
- | many | TRBJ1-5 | TRBV7-2 | TGTGCCAGCAGCTTAGTAGAAGGGTTGGGCAATCAGCCCCAGCATTTT | CASSLVEGLGNQPQHF
TRBD2 | - | TRBJ2-7 | TRBV7-2 | TGTGCCAGCAGCTTAGTACCTAGCGGGGCCTACGAGCAGTACTTC | CASSLVPSGAYEQYF
- | - | TRBJ1-3 | TRBV18 | TGTGCCAGCTCCCCGGCGGTGGTTTCTGGAAACACCATATATTTT | CASSPAVVSGNTIYF
- | few | TRBJ2-1 | TRBV29-1 | TGCAGCGCTCACCTGGGGGGACCGGGCAATGAGCAGTTCTTC | CSAHLGGPGNEQFF
- | many | TRBJ2-5 | TRBV11-2 | TGTGCCAGCAGCCACGGAGGCGGACTACAAGAGACCCAGTACTTC | CASSHGGGLQETQYF
TRBD1 | few | TRBJ2-7 | TRBV19 | TGTGCCAGTAGCCTCCGGACAGGGGGCCAACACGAGCAGTACTTC | CASSLRTGGQHEQYF
- | - | TRBJ1-1 | TRBV3-1 | TGTGCCAGCAGCCAAGATCGGGGGGCGTCTGAAGCTTTCTTT | CASSQDRGASEAFF
- | many | TRBJ2-7 | TRBV7-2 | TGTGCCAGCAGCTTTCAATCAGGCGCCTACGAGCAGTACTTC | CASSFQSGAYEQYF
- | many | TRBJ2-1 | TRBV7-9 | TGTGCCAGCAGCTCGGGAATTGAGCAGTTCTTC | CASSSGIEQFF
- | many | TRBJ1-6 | TRBV20-1 | TGCAGTGCTAGCTCTGAGTTATACCCCTCCTATAATTCACCCCTCCACTTT | CSASSELYPSYNSPLHF
- | - | TRBJ1-1 | TRBV20-1 | TGCAGTGCTAGAGGTGACCGCACAACGGGCACTGAAGCTTTCTTT | CSARGDRTTGTEAFF
- | - | TRBJ2-7 | TRBV4-2 | TGTGCCAGCAGCCAAGAATCGCAGGGCTTCGACGAGCAGTACTTC | CASSQESQGFDEQYF
- | many | TRBJ2-5 | TRBV7-9 | TGTGCCAGCAGCTCCCTAGGGCGACAGGGACTACAAGAGACCCAGTACTTC | CASSSLGRQGLQETQYF
- | many | TRBJ2-3 | TRBV2 | TGTGCCAGCATACTATTGGATTTCCAGATCACAGATACGCAGTATTTT | CASILLDFQITDTQYF